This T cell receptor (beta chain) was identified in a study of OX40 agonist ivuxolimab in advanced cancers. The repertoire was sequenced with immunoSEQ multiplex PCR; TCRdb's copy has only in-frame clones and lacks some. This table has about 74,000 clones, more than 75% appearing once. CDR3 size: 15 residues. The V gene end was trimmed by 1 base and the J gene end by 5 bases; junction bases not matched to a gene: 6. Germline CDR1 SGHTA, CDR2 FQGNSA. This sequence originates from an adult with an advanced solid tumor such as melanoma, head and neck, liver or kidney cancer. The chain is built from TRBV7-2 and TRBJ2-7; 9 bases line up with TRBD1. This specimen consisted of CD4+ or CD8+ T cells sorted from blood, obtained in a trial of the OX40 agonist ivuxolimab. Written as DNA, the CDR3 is TGTGCCAGCAGCTTAGTGGGGACAGGGTTGGACGAGCAGTACTTC. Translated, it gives CASSLVGTGLDEQYF. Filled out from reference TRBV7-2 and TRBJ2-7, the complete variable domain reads GAGVSQSPSNKVTEKGKDVELRCDPISGHTALYWYRQSLGQGLEFLIYFQGNSAPDKSGLPSDRFSAERTGGSVSTLTIQRTQQEDSAVYLCASSLVGTGLDEQYFGPGTRLTVT.